Presented here are 32 T cell receptor beta chains from one specimen sequenced in a study of T-cell memory formation after mild COVID-19. TCRdb reprocessed the 5' RACE reads with MiXCR, giving one entry per CDR3 protein. Counted here are about 190,000 distinct CDR3 sequences, about a sixth occurring once; the ten biggest clones make up about 2.4%. Sequenced sample: PBMCs or a T cell subset sorted from them (not recorded which). The receptors come from an adult woman who had mild COVID-19 (a few samples of this study predate the infection). Cell type and time point are not known.

V is TRBV12-3 or TRBV12-4 and J is TRBJ1-2; TRBD1 might be the D (5 bases). This CDR3 contains 16 residues. The ends were cut back, 6 bases at V and 7 bases at J, with 24 bases in the middle. The CDR3 sequence: CASRLQRTGAVSGYTF. The CDR3 DNA sequence: TGTGCCAGCAGACTCCAAAGGACCGGGGCCGTCTCTGGCTACACCTTC.

This clonotype was seen a handful of times. V gene TRBV5-1 combines with J gene TRBJ2-1; no definite D call. The CDR3 runs to 15 residues. Trimming left V 2 bases short and J 4 bases short, with 13 bases between. Germline values: CDR1 SGHRS, CDR2 YFSETQ. This chain's CDR3 is CASSFGYGQYNEQFF. CDR3 nucleotides: TGCGCCAGCAGCTTCGGGTATGGGCAGTACAATGAGCAGTTCTTC.

This clonotype was seen more than once but under ten times. This CDR3 reads CASRGTGENTEAFF. CDR3 nucleotide sequence: TGTGCCAGCAGGGGGACAGGGGAGAACACTGAAGCTTTCTTT. The V and J genes are TRBV6-5 and TRBJ1-1; 10 bases map to TRBD1. CDR1 is MNHEY and CDR2 is SVGAGI in the germline V gene. V was clipped by 6 bases and J by 1 base; unmatched bases: 2. The CDR3 sequence is 14 residues long.

In its sample, this clonotype ranks as medium-sized. At one end, the junction sequence differs from germline, possibly due to a read error. The chain couples TRBV12-3 or TRBV12-4 to TRBJ2-3; D remains ambiguous. CDR3 size: 11 residues. This CDR3 reads CASSLADTQYF. Written as DNA, the CDR3 is TGTGCCAGCAGCTTAGCCGATACGCAGTATTTT.

This clonotype was seen more than once but under ten times. The CDR3 protein is CATRGQGRTNTEAFF. The CDR3 DNA is TGTGCCACCAGAGGACAGGGGCGGACGAACACTGAAGCTTTCTTT. J is TRBJ1-1 and V is TRBV24-1, with 9 bases aligning to TRBD1. Looked up from germline, CDR1 is KGHDR and CDR2 is SFDVKD. With V trimmed by 7 bases and J by 1 base, 6 bases remained unmatched. This CDR3 contains 15 residues.

In this sample, this clonotype turned up a few times. This chain joins TRBV5-1 and TRBJ2-3, with 9 nucleotides matching TRBD2. The CDR3 has 15 amino acids. Trimming removed 1 base from V and 4 bases from J; junction bases left unmatched: 4. CDR1 is SGHRS and CDR2 is YFSETQ in the germline V gene. This chain's CDR3 is CASSLSGRFPDTQYF. The CDR3 DNA reads TGCGCCAGCAGCTTGAGCGGGAGGTTCCCAGATACGCAGTATTTT.

The J gene is TRBJ2-7, the V gene TRBV2, with D possibly being TRBD1 (6 bases). The V end lost 6 bases, the J end lost 0 bases, and 12 bases lay between the germline ends. Germline-derived CDR1 and CDR2 are SNHLY and FYNNEI. This CDR3 has 14 amino acids. For the CDR3, the DNA is TGTGCCAGCAGATACGGACAGAACTCCTACGAGCAGTACTTC. Its translation: CASRYGQNSYEQYF.

The table lists this clonotype with a few counts. V and J are TRBV20-1 and TRBJ2-2; 9 bases agree with TRBD1. V lost 0 bases and J lost 6; bases outside the gene matches: 8. This CDR3 contains 16 residues. The germline V gene encodes CDR1 DFQATT and CDR2 SNEGSKA (reference sequence). CDR3 residues: CSARDERTGAAGELFF. In DNA form, the CDR3 reads TGCAGTGCTAGAGATGAGAGGACAGGGGCTGCCGGGGAGCTGTTTTTT.

The sample holds a few counts of this clonotype. The CDR3, as DNA: TGTGCCAGCAAAGAAGGAGGAGCAGGTTCACCCCTCCACTTT. Its protein product is CASKEGGAGSPLHF. This chain links TRBV6-5 with TRBJ1-6, with D uncertain. The V gene's germline CDR1 is MNHEY and CDR2 SVGAGI. The germline V and J ends were trimmed by 7 bases and 9 bases, with 16 bases remaining between them. The CDR3 contains 14 residues.

The chain couples TRBV5-5 to TRBJ1-6; no firm D call. The CDR3 is 12 amino acids. Trimming cost V 2 bases and J 5 bases, with 2 bases left between them. From germline, CDR1 is SGHKS and CDR2 YYEKEE (reference sequence). CDR3 residues: CASSLNNSPLHF. The CDR3 region has the DNA TGTGCCAGCAGCTTAAATAATTCACCCCTCCACTTT.

The rearrangement links TRBV7-9 to TRBJ2-7; a possible D gene is TRBD2 (5 bases). This CDR3 region has 13 residues. Germline CDR1 is SEHNR and CDR2 is FQNEAQ (reference sequence). With 7 bases removed from V and 0 bases from J, the gap between germline ends came to 10 bases. DNA for the CDR3: TGTGCCAGCACCTCCAGCGGCTCCTACGAGCAGTACTTC. The encoded protein is CASTSSGSYEQYF.

The chain has TRBV20-1 and TRBJ2-5; perhaps TRBD2 as D (5 bases). V dropped 3 bases and J dropped 2 bases, with 10 bases sitting between them. From germline, CDR1 is DFQATT and CDR2 SNEGSKA (reference sequence). The CDR3 loop spans 13 amino acids. In nucleotides, the CDR3 is TGCAGTGCTAGTCGGACGGGACAAGAGACCCAGTACTTC. It codes for CSASRTGQETQYF.

In this sample, this clonotype turned up many times. The J gene is TRBJ1-1, the V gene TRBV5-6; 7 bases line up with TRBD1. The germline CDR1 and CDR2 sequences are SGHDT and YYEEEE. The CDR3 loop spans 15 amino acids. Trimming removed 2 bases from V and 4 bases from J; junction bases left unmatched: 8. In DNA, the CDR3 is TGTGCCAGCAGCTTACACAGGGGTGGGGTCACTGAAGCTTTCTTT. Translation gives CASSLHRGGVTEAFF.

DNA of the CDR3: TGTGCCAGCAGTGAATCTGCCACAGGGAGAGAGACCCAGTACTTC. Protein sequence: CASSESATGRETQYF. V and J are TRBV6-1 and TRBJ2-5; possible D gene TRBD1, 6 bases. CDR3 length: 15 residues. The germline gives CDR1 MNHNS, CDR2 SASEGT. Trimming removed 2 bases at V and 4 bases at J, with 14 bases between.

This clonotype was seen a few times. V usage is TRBV20-1 and J usage is TRBJ2-1, with D possibly being TRBD1 (6 bases). The V end was cut by 2 bases, the J end by 10 bases, with 18 bases between. Germline CDR1 DFQATT, CDR2 SNEGSKA (reference sequence). The CDR3 spans 14 residues. CDR3 loop: CSARPRTDSWEQFF. Here the CDR3 DNA reads TGCAGTGCTAGACCCCGGACAGATTCATGGGAGCAGTTCTTC.

This clonotype was seen only a few times. This rearrangement joins TRBV30 to TRBJ2-3; D is unclear. CDR1 and CDR2 (germline): GTSNPN, SVGIG (reference sequence). The CDR3 extends over 15 amino acids. The V end lost 2 bases, the J end lost 2 bases, and 14 bases lay between the germline ends. In DNA, the CDR3 is TGTGCCTGGAGTCCTCCGGCTTTAGACACAGATACGCAGTATTTT. It encodes CAWSPPALDTDTQYF.

V gene TRBV6-5 combines with J gene TRBJ2-7, with 12 bases matching TRBD1. Trimming removed 5 bases from V and 3 bases from J; junction bases left unmatched: 8. The CDR3 loop spans 16 amino acids. Germline V lookup: CDR1 MNHEY, CDR2 SVGAGI. CDR3 nucleotide sequence: TGTGCCAGCAGTCGAGCCGGGACAGGGGGCTACTACGAGCAGTACTTC. It is translated as CASSRAGTGGYYEQYF.

This clonotype was observed a handful of times. This chain links TRBV6-4 with TRBJ2-2, with TRBD2 matching over 9 bases. The V gene end was trimmed by 3 bases and the J gene end by 5 bases; junction bases not matched to a gene: 13. This CDR3 contains 18 residues. In germline, CDR1 is MRHNA, CDR2 SNTAGT. The DNA of the CDR3 is TGTGCCAGCAGTGAGCACGGCGGGAGGGCCGGAACGACCGGGGAGCTGTTTTTT. This codes for CASSEHGGRAGTTGELFF.

CDR3 loop: CASSREEGISNQPQHF. CDR3 DNA sequence: TGTGCCAGCTCACGCGAGGAGGGGATTAGCAATCAGCCCCAGCATTTT. This sequence joins TRBV18 and TRBJ1-5; TRBD1 might be the D (5 bases). Deletions cut 4 bases from V and 0 bases from J, with 13 bases between. This CDR3 contains 16 residues. The germline V gene encodes CDR1 KGHSH and CDR2 LQKENI.

The V gene is TRBV7-2, the J gene TRBJ2-3; D assignment may be TRBD1 or TRBD2 (5 bases each). Trimming removed 5 bases at V and 6 bases at J, with 15 bases between. Germline V lookup: CDR1 SGHTA, CDR2 FQGNSA. This CDR3 is 14 amino acids long. The CDR3 sequence: CASSPGTVRDTQYF. DNA for the CDR3: TGTGCCAGCAGCCCTGGGACCGTCCGGGATACGCAGTATTTT.

This clonotype was observed a few times. The chain employs TRBV5-1 and TRBJ2-7; TRBD2 matches 9 bases. CDR1 and CDR2 from the germline V gene are SGHRS and YFSETQ. This CDR3 spans 17 amino acids. V lost 0 bases and J lost 3; bases outside the gene matches: 10. As DNA, the CDR3 is TGCGCCAGCAGCTTGGGGATTAGACTAGCGGACGTCTACGAGCAGTACTTC. It encodes CASSLGIRLADVYEQYF.

This clonotype occurred many times. The CDR3: CASTAGRNNEQFF. Written as DNA, the CDR3 is TGTGCCAGCACGGCGGGACGTAACAATGAGCAGTTCTTC. The chain employs TRBV3-1 and TRBJ2-1; a weak D match, TRBD2 (6 bases). CDR1 and CDR2 (germline): LGHDT, YNNKEL (reference sequence). Trimming removed 7 bases from V and 5 bases from J, with 12 bases in between. The CDR3 consists of 13 residues.

This clonotype was recorded many times. This chain uses TRBV12-3 or TRBV12-4 with TRBJ1-3, with D hard to call. There are 11 residues in the CDR3. V was trimmed by 6 bases and J by 4 bases, leaving 4 bases between them. The CDR3 bases are TGTGCCAGCAGAAGGGGAAACACCATATATTTT. Protein product: CASRRGNTIYF.

This clonotype was seen ten or more times. The V gene is TRBV3-1, the J gene TRBJ2-2, with TRBD1 as a possible D gene (5 bases). Germline assignment: CDR1 LGHDT and CDR2 YNNKEL (reference sequence). The CDR3 runs 14 residues. Trimming removed 1 base at V and 5 bases at J, with 8 bases between. DNA for the CDR3: TGTGCCAGCAGCCAAGGTCAGGGAACCGGGGAGCTGTTTTTT. Translated: CASSQGQGTGELFF.

This chain connects TRBV7-2 to TRBJ2-5, with D perhaps matching TRBD2 (6 bases). The ends were cut back, 5 bases at V and 0 bases at J, with 10 bases in the middle. Germline V gene sequence: CDR1 SGHTA, CDR2 FQGNSA. The CDR3 is 14 amino acids. CDR3 sequence: CASSPRGYQETQYF. Here the CDR3 DNA reads TGTGCCAGCAGCCCCCGGGGGTACCAAGAGACCCAGTACTTC.

This clonotype was counted between two and nine times. J is TRBJ2-7 and V is TRBV5-5; D remains unclear. Germline V CDR1 and CDR2: SGHKS, YYEKEE (reference sequence). The CDR3 is made up of 13 amino acids. Trimming left V 0 bases short and J 7 bases short, with 11 bases between. The CDR3 loop is CASSLESVGEQYF. CDR3 nucleotide sequence: TGTGCCAGCAGCTTGGAGTCGGTAGGGGAGCAGTACTTC.

V gene TRBV4-3 combines with J gene TRBJ1-2; no reliable D call. V was clipped by 1 base and J by 7 bases, with 13 bases between them. Germline-derived CDR1 and CDR2 are LGHNA and YSLEER. The CDR3 has 14 residues. CDR3 sequence (DNA): TGCGCCAGCAGCCAAGGGGCTGACCCGCGTGGCTACACCTTC. Translation gives CASSQGADPRGYTF.

CDR3 DNA sequence: TGTGCCACCAGCAGAGGGGGAGCAGGAAAAGAGACCCAGTACTTC. It translates to CATSRGGAGKETQYF. The rearrangement uses TRBV15 and TRBJ2-5; possibly TRBD2 for D (5 bases). The ends were cut back, 1 base at V and 3 bases at J, with 12 bases in the middle. The CDR3 sequence is 15 residues long. CDR1 and CDR2 (germline): LNHNV, YYDKDF (reference sequence).

Here the CDR3 reads CASSLGSGDYEQYF. CDR3 nucleotides: TGCGCCAGCAGCTTGGGTTCAGGGGACTACGAGCAGTACTTC. The gene calls are TRBV5-1 and TRBJ2-7; tentative D call: TRBD1 (6 bases). Germline CDR1 reads SGHRS; CDR2 reads YFSETQ. The CDR3 consists of 14 residues. Deletions cut 0 bases from V and 3 bases from J, with 10 bases between.

This clonotype was counted between two and nine times. The CDR3 bases are TGTGCCAGCAGCCCGGACAAAAACTATGGCTACACCTTC. This gives the protein CASSPDKNYGYTF. The genes are TRBV7-8 and TRBJ1-2; TRBD1 might be the D (5 bases). V was pared by 5 bases and J by 2 bases, with 9 bases between. CDR3 length: 13 residues. The germline CDR1 and CDR2 sequences are SGHVS and FQNEAQ.

A remark on this clonotype: One end of the junction varies from germline; a read error may be responsible. V gene TRBV2 combines with J gene TRBJ2-5, with TRBD1 as a possible D gene (6 bases). In germline, CDR1 is SNHLY, CDR2 FYNNEI. The CDR3 contains 13 residues. Here the CDR3 reads CAGRQDSTETQYF. The CDR3 bases are TGTGCCGGCAGACAGGACTCGACCGAGACCCAGTACTTC. The variable domain in full, completed from reference TRBV2 and TRBJ2-5, reads EPEVTQTPSHQVTQMGQEVILRCVPISNHLYFYWYRQILGQKVEFLVSFYNNEISEKSEIFDDQFSVERPDGSNFTLKIRSTKLEDSAMYFCAGRQDSTETQYFGPGTRLLVL.

This clonotype has only a few counts. This sequence joins TRBV5-1 and TRBJ1-6, with D possibly matching TRBD1 (5 bases). This CDR3 has 15 amino acids. Germline V lookup: CDR1 SGHRS, CDR2 YFSETQ. Trimming took off 4 bases at V and 6 bases at J, with 14 bases between the two ends. The CDR3 coding sequence is TGCGCCAGCAGCCTGGAGGCAGGGATTAATTCACCCCTCCACTTT. Residues: CASSLEAGINSPLHF.